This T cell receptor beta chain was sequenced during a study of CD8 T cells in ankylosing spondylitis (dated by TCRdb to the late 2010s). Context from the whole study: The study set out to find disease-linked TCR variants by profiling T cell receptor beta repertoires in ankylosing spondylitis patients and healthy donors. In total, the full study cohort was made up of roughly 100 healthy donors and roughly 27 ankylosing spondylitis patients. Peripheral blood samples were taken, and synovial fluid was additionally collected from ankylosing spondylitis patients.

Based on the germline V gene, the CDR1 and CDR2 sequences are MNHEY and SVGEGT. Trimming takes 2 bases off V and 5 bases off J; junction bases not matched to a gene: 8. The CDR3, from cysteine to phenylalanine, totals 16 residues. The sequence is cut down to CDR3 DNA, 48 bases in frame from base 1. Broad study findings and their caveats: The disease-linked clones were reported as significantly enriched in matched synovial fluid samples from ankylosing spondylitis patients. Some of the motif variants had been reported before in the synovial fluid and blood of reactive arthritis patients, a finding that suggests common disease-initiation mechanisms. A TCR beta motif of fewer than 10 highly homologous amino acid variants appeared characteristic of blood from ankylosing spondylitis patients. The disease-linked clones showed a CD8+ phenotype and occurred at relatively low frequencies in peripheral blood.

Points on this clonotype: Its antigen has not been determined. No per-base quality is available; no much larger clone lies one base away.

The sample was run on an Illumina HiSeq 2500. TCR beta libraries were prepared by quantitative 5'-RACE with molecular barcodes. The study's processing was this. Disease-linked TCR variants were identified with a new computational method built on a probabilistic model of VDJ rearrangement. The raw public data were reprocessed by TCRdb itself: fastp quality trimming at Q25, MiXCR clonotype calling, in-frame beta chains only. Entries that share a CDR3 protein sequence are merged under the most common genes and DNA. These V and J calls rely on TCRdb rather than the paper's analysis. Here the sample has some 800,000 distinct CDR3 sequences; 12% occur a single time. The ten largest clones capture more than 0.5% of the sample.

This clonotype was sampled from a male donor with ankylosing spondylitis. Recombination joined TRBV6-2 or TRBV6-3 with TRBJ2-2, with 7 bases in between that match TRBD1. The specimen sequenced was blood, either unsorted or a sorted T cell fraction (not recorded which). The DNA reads TGTGCCAGCAGTTACCGGGGACAGACCCGAACCGGGGAGCTGTTTTTT. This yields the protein CASSYRGQTRTGELFF.